A selection of T cell receptor beta chains follows, all from one sample in a study of cytomegalovirus exposure and HLA in healthy donors. TCRdb's table, derived via immunoSEQ multiplex PCR, lists solely in-frame clones and lacks some. Of 150,000 to 200,000 clones listed, over 70% are singletons. Material for sequencing was PBMCs. Every receptor here comes from a woman in her 40s in good health and CMV-seropositive. The CDR3 runs from the conserved cysteine through the conserved F or W. D genes are given only for firm matches. Some rows mark clone size as missing; the rest say once, few, many or name a class of expanded clone.

clone size | D gene | J gene | V gene | CDR3 protein | CDR3 DNA
once | . | TRBJ1-2 | TRBV4-2 | CASSPRAGGYTF | TGTGCCAGCAGCCCCCGAGCGGGGGGCTACACCTTC
. | . | TRBJ1-1 | TRBV6-1 | CASSLLNTEAFF | TGTGCCAGCAGTTTGCTAAACACTGAAGCTTTCTTT
. | TRBD1 | TRBJ1-1 | TRBV28 | CASGQVRLEAFF | TGTGCCAGCGGACAGGTCCGACTTGAAGCTTTCTTT
. | TRBD2 | TRBJ2-3 | TRBV19 | CASSILAGARDTQYF | TGTGCCAGTAGTATACTAGCGGGGGCTCGGGATACGCAGTATTTT
many | TRBD1 | TRBJ1-1 | TRBV6-4 | CASRGTGTGTEAFF | TGTGCCAGCAGGGGGACAGGGACGGGCACTGAAGCTTTCTTT
. | TRBD1 | TRBJ1-6 | TRBV19 | CASSIAVGTGGSPLHF | TGTGCCAGTAGTATAGCGGTCGGGACAGGGGGTTCACCCCTCCACTTT
. | TRBD2 | TRBJ2-4 | TRBV5-1 | CASSTSYPGTSGGAKNIQYF | TGCGCCAGCAGCACTTCTTACCCCGGGACTAGCGGGGGGGCCAAAAACATTCAGTACTTC
. | . | TRBJ1-1 | TRBV5-6 | CASSFRDHATEAFF | TGTGCCAGCAGCTTCAGGGATCATGCCACTGAAGCTTTCTTT
. | . | TRBJ1-1 | TRBV27 | CASSFWGGANTEAFF | TGTGCCAGCAGTTTTTGGGGGGGCGCGAACACTGAAGCTTTCTTT
. | . | TRBJ2-7 | TRBV5-1 | CASSLLVRGEQYF | TGCGCCAGCAGCTTGTTGGTGAGAGGCGAGCAGTACTTC
. | TRBD2 | TRBJ2-2 | TRBV2 | CASKVQASGILGELFF | TGTGCCAGCAAGGTCCAGGCTAGCGGAATCTTGGGGGAGCTGTTTTTT
. | TRBD2 | TRBJ2-1 | TRBV28 | CASSTPPRTGGLAGGSSYNEQFF | TGTGCCAGCAGTACACCTCCCCGAACAGGGGGCCTAGCGGGGGGTAGCTCCTACAATGAGCAGTTCTTC
. | TRBD1 | TRBJ2-7 | TRBV18 | CASSPDRGLYEQYF | TGTGCCAGCTCACCAGACAGGGGCCTCTACGAGCAGTACTTC
once | . | TRBJ2-3 | TRBV19 | CASRARGSTDTQYF | TGTGCCAGTAGGGCGCGGGGAAGCACAGATACGCAGTATTTT
. | . | TRBJ2-1 | TRBV5-1 | CASSLESVRNEQFF | TGCGCCAGCAGCCTAGAGTCGGTCCGCAATGAGCAGTTCTTC
few | . | TRBJ1-1 | TRBV6-5 | CASSLNRHTEAFF | TGTGCCAGCAGTTTAAACAGGCACACTGAAGCTTTCTTT
. | TRBD2 | TRBJ2-1 | TRBV28 | CASSSPTSGGKNEQFF | TGTGCCAGCAGCTCCCCGACTAGCGGTGGTAAAAATGAGCAGTTCTTC
few | TRBD1 | TRBJ1-1 | TRBV7-3 | CASSRTIGGDRANTEAFF | TGTGCCAGCAGCAGAACGATTGGGGGGGACAGGGCGAACACTGAAGCTTTCTTT
. | . | TRBJ2-7 | TRBV4-3 | CASSQGGAGAYEQYF | TGCGCCAGCAGCCAAGGTGGGGCAGGGGCCTACGAGCAGTACTTC
. | . | TRBJ1-6 | TRBV6-5 | CASSDTGFNSPLHF | TGTGCCAGCAGTGATACAGGGTTCAACTCACCCCTCCACTTT
. | . | TRBJ1-1 | TRBV6-5 | CASSYSTGSNTEAFF | TGTGCCAGCAGTTACTCGACTGGGTCCAACACTGAAGCTTTCTTT
. | . | TRBJ1-1 | TRBV30 | CAWSPGPSCSEAFF | TGTGCCTGGAGTCCAGGGCCTTCCTGTTCTGAAGCTTTCTTT
. | TRBD1 | TRBJ2-1 | TRBV11-2 | CASSLTTGGYNEQFF | TGTGCCAGCAGCTTAACAACAGGGGGATACAATGAGCAGTTCTTC
. | TRBD1 | TRBJ2-2 | TRBV15 | CATRRDRDTGELFF | TGTGCCACCAGAAGGGACAGGGACACCGGGGAGCTGTTTTTT
. | TRBD1 | TRBJ1-2 | TRBV7-8 | CASSLGTGNYYGYTF | TGTGCCAGCAGCTTAGGGACAGGGAATTACTATGGCTACACCTTC
. | TRBD1 | TRBJ2-3 | TRBV10-2 | CASSEVGTVRGTDTQYF | TGCGCCAGCAGTGAGGTGGGGACAGTCCGAGGCACAGATACGCAGTATTTT
once | TRBD2 | TRBJ2-5 | TRBV5-6 | CASSNLAGGFPETQYF | TGTGCCAGCAGCAACTTAGCGGGGGGGTTTCCAGAGACCCAGTACTTC
once | TRBD1 | TRBJ1-5 | TRBV19 | CASRQGRQGRVSWSQHF | TGTGCCAGTAGACAGGGACGACAGGGCCGTGTTTCCTGGTCCCAGCATTTT
. | TRBD1 | TRBJ2-1 | TRBV28 | CASRQGTAPRQFF | TGTGCCAGCAGACAGGGGACCGCCCCGCGGCAGTTCTTC
. | TRBD1 | TRBJ2-7 | TRBV4-1 | CASSQAFVTGLYEQYF | TGCGCCAGCAGCCAAGCGTTTGTGACAGGGCTGTACGAGCAGTACTTC
few | . | TRBJ1-2 | TRBV28 | CASSSGIYGYTF | TGTGCCAGCAGTTCCGGGATCTATGGCTACACCTTC
. | TRBD1 | TRBJ2-5 | TRBV5-1 | CASSWGTGRDLEETQYF | TGCGCCAGCAGCTGGGGGACAGGGAGAGACCTTGAAGAGACCCAGTACTTC
. | . | TRBJ2-7 | TRBV10-2 | CASSSTPGAGGLAYEQYF | TGCGCCAGCAGTAGCACCCCTGGGGCAGGCGGTTTGGCCTACGAGCAGTACTTC
few | TRBD1 | TRBJ1-2 | TRBV29-1 | CSVAAGTGYGYTF | TGCAGCGTTGCAGCCGGGACAGGATATGGCTACACCTTC
. | . | TRBJ1-1 | TRBV5-4 | CATAEEGKTEAFF | TGTGCCACCGCCGAGGAGGGAAAAACTGAAGCTTTCTTT
. | . | TRBJ1-1 | TRBV7-6 | CASSLGEALGTEAFF | TGTGCCAGCAGCTTAGGTGAGGCCCTGGGCACTGAAGCTTTCTTT
. | . | TRBJ2-1 | TRBV9 | CASSGASLNEQFF | TGTGCCAGCAGCGGCGCCTCGTTGAATGAGCAGTTCTTC
once | TRBD1 | TRBJ1-2 | TRBV27 | CASSSGTGFDGYTF | TGTGCCAGCAGTTCCGGGACAGGGTTTGATGGCTACACCTTC
. | . | TRBJ2-5 | TRBV30 | CAWSSSETQYF | TGTGCCTGGAGTTCCTCAGAGACCCAGTACTTC
. | . | TRBJ2-1 | TRBV19 | CASVRYNEQFF | TGTGCCAGTGTTCGGTACAATGAGCAGTTCTTC
. | TRBD1 | TRBJ1-3 | TRBV7-2 | CASSLEGAQGNTIYF | TGTGCCAGCAGCTTAGAGGGGGCGCAGGGAAACACCATATATTTT
. | TRBD2 | TRBJ2-7 | TRBV7-6 | CASSLASSGYEQYF | TGTGCCAGCAGCTTAGCTTCTAGCGGCTACGAGCAGTACTTC
. | . | TRBJ1-6 | TRBV30 | CAWSVGPTAPSPLHF | TGTGCCTGGAGCGTGGGCCCAACAGCCCCTTCACCCCTCCACTTT
. | TRBD2 | TRBJ2-3 | TRBV7-2 | CASSSRLAAPYF | TGTGCCAGCAGCTCCCGGCTAGCGGCCCCGTATTTT
. | TRBD2 | TRBJ2-1 | TRBV7-6 | CASSLVGSGGLEQFF | TGTGCCAGCAGCTTAGTGGGTAGCGGGGGCCTCGAGCAGTTCTTC
once | TRBD2 | TRBJ2-7 | TRBV4-3 | CASSQGRGNYEQYF | TGCGCCAGCAGCCAAGGGCGGGGGAACTACGAGCAGTACTTC
. | . | TRBJ1-2 | TRBV5-6 | CASSLVQNYGYTF | TGTGCCAGCAGCTTGGTTCAGAACTATGGCTACACCTTC
. | . | TRBJ1-1 | TRBV11-2 | CASSLTGRDTEAFF | TGTGCCAGCAGCTTGACAGGACGAGACACTGAAGCTTTCTTT
. | . | TRBJ2-5 | TRBV7-9 | CASSLRTVSETQYF | TGTGCCAGCAGTCTCCGGACAGTTTCAGAGACCCAGTACTTC
few | TRBD2 | TRBJ2-7 | TRBV5-4 | CASSQIAGVNSYEQYF | TGTGCCAGCAGCCAGATAGCGGGCGTCAACTCCTACGAGCAGTACTTC
. | . | TRBJ2-7 | TRBV19 | CASATDSQTYEQYF | TGTGCTAGTGCCACGGACAGCCAGACCTACGAGCAGTACTTC
. | . | TRBJ1-2 | TRBV6-1 | CASSESHRNYGYTF | TGTGCCAGCAGTGAATCGCACAGGAACTATGGCTACACCTTC
. | . | TRBJ1-2 | TRBV18 | CASSTPQGSVSGYTF | TGTGCCAGCTCAACGCCCCAGGGATCGGTCTCTGGCTACACCTTC
few | . | TRBJ1-2 | TRBV7-9 | CSSSRDTNYGYTF | TGTTCCAGCAGCCGAGACACAAACTATGGCTACACCTTC
. | TRBD1 | TRBJ1-2 | TRBV2 | CASSRDRVSGYTF | TGTGCCAGCAGTAGGGACAGAGTCAGTGGCTACACCTTC
. | . | TRBJ1-4 | TRBV5-4 | CASSMSGNEKLFF | TGTGCCAGCAGCATGAGCGGAAATGAAAAACTGTTTTTT
few | . | TRBJ1-5 | TRBV7-2 | CASSEQANQPQHF | TGTGCCAGCAGCGAACAGGCGAATCAGCCCCAGCATTTT
. | TRBD1 | TRBJ1-1 | TRBV5-1 | CASSLRTGENTEAFF | TGCGCCAGCAGCCTAAGGACAGGGGAGAACACTGAAGCTTTCTTT
. | . | TRBJ2-3 | TRBV10-3 | CAVSQGADTQYF | TGTGCCGTATCACAAGGGGCAGATACGCAGTATTTT
. | . | TRBJ2-7 | TRBV7-2 | CASSPRDILTYEQYF | TGTGCCAGCAGCCCACGGGACATTCTAACCTACGAGCAGTACTTC